This T cell receptor (beta chain) was identified during a study of T cell responses to AZD1222 COVID-19 vaccine. Whole-study findings and limits: Only a handful of AZD1222 recipients, roughly six in all, had baseline seropositivity. Vaccine-related CD4 TCRs covered spike, predominating at 160-218 and 743-854. Repertoire collection took place solely once the T cell response had peaked.

V was clipped by 7 bases and J by 4 bases, with 11 bases between them. CDR1 and CDR2 from the germline V gene are SNHLY and FYNNEI. The CDR3 is 12 amino acids. Details on this clone: What it recognizes is unknown.

Pooled together were second doses at about 4 or about 12 weeks. The data were produced by immunoSEQ multiplex PCR, yet TCRdb's version contains in-frame clones alone and is incomplete. The sample includes 90,000 to 150,000 clones, approximately 90% seen only once; the top ten take 2% to 3%. This clonotype was obtained from an adult who received the AZD1222 COVID-19 vaccine. Sample: peripheral blood, taken 28 days after the second AZD1222 dose. The V call is TRBV2, the J call TRBJ2-7; no clear D gene. DNA of the CDR3: TGTGCCAGCAACCGGGCCTCATACGAGCAGTACTTC. Translated: CASNRASYEQYF.